These 16 T cell receptor beta chains were sequenced from one sample in a study of blood T cell repertoires in COVID-19. Only in-frame clones appear in the TCRdb table, and some are missing; sequencing was by immunoSEQ multiplex PCR. Altogether some 150,000 clones are present, 80% to 90% being singletons, with the ten largest covering more than 6.5%. The source material was peripheral blood. These receptors all stem from a woman aged 45-65 years with active or convalescent COVID-19.

This clone was counted once. The rearrangement links TRBV30 to TRBJ1-5, with D possibly TRBD1 on 5 matching bases. V lost 0 bases and J 7 bases, leaving 19 bases between the germline ends. CDR1 and CDR2 from the germline V gene are GTSNPN and SVGIG (reference sequence). The CDR3 covers 16 residues. CDR3 amino acids: CAWSVRQTVGRQPQHF. In DNA form, the CDR3 reads TGTGCCTGGAGTGTAAGGCAGACAGTCGGGCGACAGCCCCAGCATTTT. The full variable domain, rest sourced from reference TRBV30 and TRBJ1-5, is SQTIHQWPATLVQPVGSPLSLECTVEGTSNPNLYWYRQAAGRGLQLLFYSVGIGQISSEVPQNLSASRPQDRQFILSSKKLLLSDSGFYLCAWSVRQTVGRQPQHFGDGTRLSIL.

The V and J genes are TRBV28 and TRBJ1-1, with TRBD1 as a possible D gene (6 bases). Germline assignment: CDR1 MDHEN and CDR2 SYDVKM. The CDR3 extends over 14 amino acids. The ends were cut back, 3 bases at V and 6 bases at J, with 14 bases in the middle. The CDR3 sequence: CASSLGVKGAEAFF. In DNA form, the CDR3 reads TGTGCCAGCAGTTTGGGGGTGAAGGGGGCTGAAGCTTTCTTT.

In its sample, this clone was seen a few times. The chain links TRBV4-1 to TRBJ2-3, with D unresolved. Germline lookup yields CDR1 MGHRA and CDR2 YSYEKL. Trimming removed 4 bases at V and 4 bases at J, with 9 bases between. The CDR3 consists of 13 residues. Written as DNA, the CDR3 is TGCGCCAGCAGCCCAATACACGCAGATACGCAGTATTTT. It specifies CASSPIHADTQYF.

This rearrangement joins TRBV7-2 to TRBJ2-3, with D possibly being TRBD1 (6 bases). Germline V gives CDR1 SGHTA, CDR2 FQGNSA. V lost 0 bases, J lost 6 bases, and 7 bases lay in between. This CDR3 comprises 13 residues. The CDR3 region is CASSLAGQDTQYF. Here the CDR3 DNA reads TGTGCCAGCAGCTTAGCCGGACAGGATACGCAGTATTTT.

The CDR3 here is CASSPRGEGYEQYF. The CDR3 bases are TGTGCCAGCTCACCACGAGGGGAGGGCTACGAGCAGTACTTC. V usage is TRBV18 and J usage is TRBJ2-7; 7 bases align to TRBD2. The CDR3 length is 14 residues. The germline gives CDR1 KGHSH, CDR2 LQKENI. V trimming: 1 base; J trimming: 3 bases; junction bases outside the gene matches: 3.

V and J are TRBV7-2 and TRBJ2-7, with TRBD1 identical over 7 bases. Germline CDR1 and CDR2: SGHTA and FQGNSA. V lost 2 bases and J lost 0; bases outside the gene matches: 4. The CDR3 consists of 15 residues. The CDR3 coding sequence is TGTGCCAGCAGCTTAATGACAGGGATCTCCTACGAGCAGTACTTC. Its protein product is CASSLMTGISYEQYF. Full variable domain (remainder filled in from reference TRBV7-2 and TRBJ2-7): GAGVSQSPSNKVTEKGKDVELRCDPISGHTALYWYRQSLGQGLEFLIYFQGNSAPDKSGLPSDRFSAERTGGSVSTLTIQRTQQEDSAVYLCASSLMTGISYEQYFGPGTRLTVT.

The chain carries TRBV7-2 and TRBJ1-4; D ambiguous. CDR3 size: 13 residues. Germline V lookup: CDR1 SGHTA, CDR2 FQGNSA. The V gene lost 8 bases and the J gene lost 5 bases, with 12 bases spanning the gap. CDR3 bases: TGTGCCAGCTCGGGCAGCGGAAATGAAAAACTGTTTTTT. Residues: CASSGSGNEKLFF.

This rearrangement joins TRBV5-1 to TRBJ1-1; D gene ambiguous. The CDR3 loop spans 14 amino acids. Germline lookup yields CDR1 SGHRS and CDR2 YFSETQ. The germline V and J ends were trimmed by 1 base and 1 base, with 8 bases remaining between them. The CDR3 loop reads CASSLWRRNTEAFF. In nucleotides, the CDR3 is TGCGCCAGCAGCTTGTGGAGGAGGAACACTGAAGCTTTCTTT.

In this sample, this clone turned up a few times. V and J are TRBV2 and TRBJ1-5; D unresolved. Trimming stripped 4 bases from V and 7 bases from J, with 14 bases between. The CDR3 is made up of 14 amino acids. Looked up from germline, CDR1 is SNHLY and CDR2 is FYNNEI. In DNA form, the CDR3 reads TGTGCCAGCAGTGGGGAGTATAGGAGACAGCCCCAGCATTTT. It is translated as CASSGEYRRQPQHF.

The chain links TRBV27 to TRBJ2-1; weak D call: TRBD2 (6 bases). Trimming stripped 2 bases from V and 2 bases from J, with 16 bases between. The CDR3 consists of 17 residues. Germline V gene lookup returns CDR1 MNHEY and CDR2 SMNVEV (reference sequence). The CDR3 region is CASSLKPGGRTYNEQFF. In DNA, the CDR3 is TGTGCCAGCAGTTTAAAACCTGGGGGGAGGACCTACAATGAGCAGTTCTTC.

Written as DNA, the CDR3 is TGTGCCAGCAGCCAATCTCCCTACGAGCAGTACTTC. As protein: CASSQSPYEQYF. The J gene is TRBJ2-7, the V gene TRBV3-1 (or the pseudogene TRBV3-2), with D hard to call. V was pared by 2 bases and J by 2 bases, with 4 bases between. Looked up from germline, CDR1 is LGHDT and CDR2 is YNNKEL (reference sequence). The length of the CDR3 is 12 residues.

This clone was counted only a few times. The chain links TRBV7-3 to TRBJ2-1; 10 bases are a match to TRBD2. The V gene's germline CDR1 is SGHTA and CDR2 FQGTGA. The ends lost 5 bases at V and 8 bases at J; junction bases unmatched: 6. CDR3 length: 14 residues. The CDR3 DNA reads TGTGCCAGCAGCCTAGCGGGGGCCTGGGATGAGCAGTTCTTC. Its protein is CASSLAGAWDEQFF.

The chain links TRBV27 to TRBJ1-5, with D maybe TRBD1 (6 bases). Germline CDR1 reads MNHEY; CDR2 reads SMNVEV (reference sequence). V was trimmed by 5 bases and J by 4 bases, leaving 18 bases between them. The CDR3 is made up of 16 amino acids. DNA for the CDR3: TGTGCCAGCAGTCAACAGGGCCCGGGCTTTAATCAGCCCCAGCATTTT. As protein: CASSQQGPGFNQPQHF.

This clone was found once. The chain links TRBV4-1 to TRBJ1-4; 8 bases map to TRBD1. The germline CDR1 and CDR2 sequences are MGHRA and YSYEKL. V shed 4 bases, J shed 8 bases, and the junction held 6 bases outside the gene matches. CDR3 length: 14 amino acids. DNA of the CDR3: TGCGCCAGCAGCCTCGGACAGGGAGGGGAAAAACTGTTTTTT. Protein sequence: CASSLGQGGEKLFF.

This clone was counted a single time. The rearrangement uses TRBV28 and TRBJ2-1, with D possibly TRBD2 on 6 matching bases. CDR1 and CDR2 (germline): MDHEN, SYDVKM. CDR3 length: 14 residues. V lost 2 bases, J lost 2 bases, and 7 bases lay in between. The CDR3 DNA sequence: TGTGCCAGCAGTTTAACGGGAGCCTACAATGAGCAGTTCTTC. It yields the protein CASSLTGAYNEQFF.

This clone was observed a single time. The chain links TRBV6-2 or TRBV6-3 to TRBJ1-5, with a possible D match to TRBD1 (6 bases). This CDR3 region has 14 residues. Trimming left V 0 bases short and J 9 bases short, with 12 bases between. Germline V CDR1 and CDR2: MNHEY, SVGEGT. CDR3 DNA sequence: TGTGCCAGCAGTTACTCGGAGGGGGGGAGGCCCCAGCATTTT. Translating gives CASSYSEGGRPQHF.